Following are 15 T cell receptor beta chains from one sample sequenced in a study of vaccination and CD4 T cells after COVID-19. The treatment: roughly 10-day PBMC culture with coronavirus spike peptide pools or control peptides (ViraFEST assay). Collection of the unexposed donor's CD4+ T cells took place before the COVID-19 pandemic (2011-2018). These receptors are not linked to any known antigen. The Oncomine TCR Beta short-read assay was what sequenced the DNA obtained from cultured CD4+ T cells. TCRdb reprocessed the PCR reads via MiXCR and lists one record per CDR3 protein. This sample has about 7,200 distinct CDR3 sequences, with under 40% found just once. Sequenced sample: CD4+ T cells from blood, cultured in vitro. The receptors derive from a human donor in good health.

The chain employs TRBV10-3 and TRBJ1-2; TRBD1 matches 8 bases. Germline trimming cut 6 bases from V and 6 bases from J; bases unmatched to any gene: 15. The CDR3 length is 16 residues. From germline, CDR1 is ENHRY and CDR2 SYGVKD. The CDR3 region has the DNA TGTGCCATCAGAGACGGGGCAGGGGGCGCGAGGGATGGCTACACCTTC. As protein: CAIRDGAGGARDGYTF.

This clonotype was observed a handful of times. The chain couples TRBV6-1 to TRBJ1-3, with D possibly matching TRBD1 (5 bases). The V end was cut by 9 bases, the J end by 9 bases, with 21 bases between. There are 14 residues in the CDR3. The germline gives CDR1 MNHNS, CDR2 SASEGT. CDR3 coding DNA: TGTGCCAGTTCTAGTAAAGGCCTCGGGGGCACCATATATTTT. The encoded protein is CASSSKGLGGTIYF.

DNA for the CDR3: TGTGCCAGTAGTATGCTAAGGATCGCTAATCAGCCCCAGCATTTT. This codes for CASSMLRIANQPQHF. V and J are TRBV19 and TRBJ1-5; no reliable D call. This CDR3 contains 15 residues. With 3 bases removed from V and 4 bases from J, the gap between germline ends came to 13 bases. Germline CDR1 is LNHDA and CDR2 is SQIVND (reference sequence).

There are a few counts of this clonotype. The J gene is TRBJ1-2, the V gene TRBV12-3 or TRBV12-4; D uncertain. Trimming shortened V by 5 bases and J by 4 bases, and 14 bases separated the two germline ends. The CDR3 contains 14 residues. CDR3 in amino acids: CASSLQTDGYGYTF. As DNA, the CDR3 is TGTGCCAGCAGTCTACAGACTGACGGCTATGGCTACACCTTC.

This clonotype is large by share. This chain uses TRBV7-3 with TRBJ1-1, with D unclear. Germline CDR1 SGHTA, CDR2 FQGTGA. Between the trimmed V and J ends, which lost 5 bases and 0 bases, there was a span of 7 bases. The length of the CDR3 is 13 residues. The CDR3 DNA reads TGTGCCAGCAGCCCATATTTGAACACTGAAGCTTTCTTT. Its protein product is CASSPYLNTEAFF.

This chain links TRBV12-3 or TRBV12-4 with TRBJ1-1; D remains ambiguous. Trimming left V 6 bases short and J 7 bases short, with 15 bases between. This CDR3 spans 13 amino acids. The CDR3 DNA reads TGTGCCAGCAGGTCCTTCCCGGTGGATGAAGCTTTCTTT. This encodes CASRSFPVDEAFF.

This clonotype was observed a handful of times. The V and J genes are TRBV27 and TRBJ1-6; TRBD1 might be the D (5 bases). The CDR3 loop spans 17 amino acids. Looked up from germline, CDR1 is MNHEY and CDR2 is SMNVEV (reference sequence). V dropped 3 bases and J dropped 0 bases, with 12 bases sitting between them. CDR3 nucleotide sequence: TGTGCCAGCAGTTTTCTCGCAGGGAGCTCCTATAATTCACCCCTCCACTTT. Amino acids: CASSFLAGSSYNSPLHF.

In this sample, this clonotype turned up a few times. The CDR3 DNA reads TGTGCCAGCAGTTTACAGGGGACGGGGGACACTGAAGCTTTCTTT. It specifies CASSLQGTGDTEAFF. The chain recombines TRBV5-5 with TRBJ1-1, with TRBD1 matching over 7 bases. J gave up 3 bases and V 5 bases, and 10 bases lay outside the gene matches. This CDR3 comprises 15 residues. In germline, CDR1 is SGHKS, CDR2 YYEKEE (reference sequence).

The chain employs TRBV7-2 and TRBJ1-3; no reliable D call. The CDR3 totals 14 residues. Germline CDR1 reads SGHTA; CDR2 reads FQGNSA. Trimming pared 0 bases from V and 3 bases from J, leaving 6 bases between. Written as DNA, the CDR3 is TGTGCCAGCAGCTTAGCGGCGGATGGAAACACCATATATTTT. It specifies CASSLAADGNTIYF.

This clonotype was seen a handful of times. The gene calls are TRBV7-8 and TRBJ1-1; D perhaps matches TRBD1 (5 bases). The CDR3 spans 14 residues. The V gene lost 1 base and the J gene lost 7 bases, with 13 bases spanning the gap. The V gene's germline CDR1 is SGHVS and CDR2 FQNEAQ. The CDR3 here is CASSLEGVGVEAFF. The CDR3 DNA is TGTGCCAGCAGCTTAGAAGGGGTTGGGGTTGAAGCTTTCTTT.

This clonotype showed up just once. The V gene is TRBV28, the J gene TRBJ1-5; no definite D call. This CDR3 is built from 13 residues. The germline gives CDR1 MDHEN, CDR2 SYDVKM. The V gene lost 4 bases and the J gene lost 1 base, with 5 bases spanning the gap. The CDR3 here is CASSSDSNQPQHF. In DNA, the CDR3 is TGTGCCAGCAGTTCAGACAGCAATCAGCCCCAGCATTTT.

V gene TRBV7-3 combines with J gene TRBJ2-7; the D call may be TRBD1 or TRBD2 (6 bases each). The CDR3 totals 15 residues. V was cut by 5 bases and J by 4 bases, with 18 bases left in between. Germline V CDR1 and CDR2: SGHTA, FQGTGA. CDR3 sequence reads: CASSPSGAPGYEQYF. The DNA of the CDR3 is TGTGCCAGCAGCCCTTCGGGGGCCCCTGGTTACGAGCAGTACTTC. Complete variable domain (other parts from reference TRBV7-3 and TRBJ2-7): GAGVSQTPSNKVTEKGKYVELRCDPISGHTALYWYRQSLGQGPEFLIYFQGTGAADDSGLPNDRFFAVRPEGSVSTLKIQRTERGDSAVYLCASSPSGAPGYEQYFGPGTRLTVT.

This chain uses TRBV12-5 with TRBJ1-6; no firm D call. The CDR3 has 15 amino acids. The germline CDR1 and CDR2 sequences are LGHNT and FRNRAP. Trimming stripped 6 bases from V and 9 bases from J, with 18 bases between. The CDR3 loop reads CASGPTGLNSSPLHF. The CDR3 bases are TGTGCTAGTGGCCCCACCGGGTTAAATAGTTCACCCCTCCACTTT.

The V gene is TRBV28, the J gene TRBJ2-6, with 9 positions matching TRBD1. From germline, CDR1 is MDHEN and CDR2 SYDVKM. The CDR3 loop spans 17 amino acids. The trim removed 5 bases at V and 2 bases at J, leaving 7 bases unmatched. In DNA, the CDR3 is TGTGCCAGCAGTCCCGGGACAGGGTTACCTGGGGCCAACGTCCTGACTTTC. Translated: CASSPGTGLPGANVLTF.

This clonotype was observed a handful of times. V gene TRBV6-1 combines with J gene TRBJ1-5; TRBD1 is a possible D gene (6 bases). Trimming left V 8 bases short and J 8 bases short, with 16 bases between. The CDR3 is 13 amino acids. Germline loops: CDR1 MNHNS, CDR2 SASEGT. The CDR3 reads CASAGAAGEPQHF. The CDR3 bases are TGTGCCAGCGCAGGGGCGGCGGGTGAGCCCCAGCATTTT.